This T cell receptor (beta chain) was retrieved from a study of T cells in Graves' hyperthyroidism and ophthalmopathy. This clonotype has more than one count but fewer than ten. An end of the junction does not agree with germline; a read error may underlie this. The source material, RNA transcripts, was used to amplify TCR beta CDR3 regions. RT-PCR in the first round (using the HTBI primer set) targeted the TCR CDR3. TCRdb recomputed calls from the multiplex PCR reads with MiXCR, one row per CDR3 protein. The top ten clones hold roughly a sixth of a sample with a few hundred thousand distinct CDR3 sequences, approximately 17% of them seen once. Exclusions: uncontrolled infection, other autoimmune disease, pregnancy, lactation. Diagnostic assessment was based on clinical symptoms, serum thyroxine and TRAb, thyroid ultrasound and orbital computed tomography. The authors obtained PBMCs from more than 9.5 ml of fresh peripheral blood.

This CDR3 region has 15 residues. The germline V gene has CDR1 SGHDT and CDR2 YYEEEE. V and J are TRBV5-6 and TRBJ2-2; 8 bases fit TRBD1. The sequence came from a woman under 30 with Graves' ophthalmopathy. The sequencing input was blood. The CDR3: CASRLDRVGTGELFF. In DNA, the CDR3 is TGTGCCAGCAGATTGGACAGGGTCGGCACCGGGGAGCTGTTTTTT.